The 28 T cell receptor beta chains in this list originate from one sample, sequenced in a study of identical twins. TCRdb called the 5' RACE reads again in MiXCR, with one record for every CDR3 protein. The table records hundreds of thousands of distinct CDR3 sequences, under 8.5% of them present only once. These data were also filed under a second study, of yellow fever vaccine responses in identical twins.

The source material was PBMCs. These receptors all stem from a woman under 30 in good health.

This clonotype came up a few times. This sequence joins TRBV28 and TRBJ2-1; TRBD2 agrees at 8 bases. Per germline, CDR1 MDHEN and CDR2 SYDVKM. The CDR3 is 16 residues long. The ends lost 2 bases at V and 4 bases at J; junction bases unmatched: 7. CDR3 sequence reads: CASSLGVSGKYNEQFF. The CDR3 DNA reads as TGTGCCAGCAGTTTAGGGGTTAGCGGGAAATACAATGAGCAGTTCTTC.

This clonotype was observed a handful of times. V is TRBV20-1 and J is TRBJ2-1; the D gene is possibly TRBD2 (6 bases). Germline V gene data show CDR1 as DFQATT and CDR2 as SNEGSKA (reference sequence). Trimming removed 3 bases from V and 4 bases from J, with 19 bases in between. The CDR3 runs 16 residues. This chain's CDR3 is CSASNRGGTPYNEQFF. CDR3 in DNA: TGCAGTGCTAGTAATAGGGGCGGGACGCCGTACAATGAGCAGTTCTTC.

The chain links TRBV27 to TRBJ2-1, with 10 positions matching TRBD2. CDR1 is MNHEY, CDR2 SMNVEV, per germline (reference sequence). J lost 8 bases, V lost 7 bases, and 11 bases had no gene match. The CDR3 is made up of 15 amino acids. The CDR3 loop is CASNKRASGSDEQFF. The CDR3 DNA follows: TGTGCCAGCAACAAAAGGGCTAGCGGGAGTGATGAGCAGTTCTTC.

This clonotype was counted many times. The rearrangement links TRBV24-1 to TRBJ2-4, with TRBD1 matching 7 bases. Germline CDR1 and CDR2: KGHDR and SFDVKD. The CDR3 is made up of 16 amino acids. J lost 3 bases, V lost 4 bases, and 8 bases had no gene match. The CDR3 nucleotides read TGTGCCACCAGTGACTCAGGACAGGCCCACAAAAACATTCAGTACTTC. It specifies CATSDSGQAHKNIQYF.

This clonotype was observed a few times. The chain has TRBV5-5 and TRBJ1-5, with no clear D. Germline V gene data show CDR1 as SGHKS and CDR2 as YYEKEE (reference sequence). The CDR3 has 14 amino acids. The V gene lost 0 bases and the J gene lost 6 bases, with 10 bases spanning the gap. As DNA, the CDR3 is TGTGCCAGCAGCTTGGAGACAAGTTCTCAGCCCCAGCATTTT. It is translated as CASSLETSSQPQHF.

The rearrangement uses TRBV4-2 and TRBJ2-1; D possibly corresponds to TRBD2 (6 bases). Germline loops: CDR1 LGHNA, CDR2 YNFKEQ. CDR3 length: 14 residues. Trimming removed 4 bases at V and 8 bases at J, with 15 bases between. The CDR3 here is CASSRSREPDEQFF. CDR3 nucleotide sequence: TGTGCCAGCAGCCGATCCCGGGAGCCAGATGAGCAGTTCTTC.

Many counts were recorded for this clonotype. The rearrangement links TRBV24-1 to TRBJ2-3; TRBD2 might be the D (6 bases). The CDR3 sequence is 15 residues long. Germline CDR1 and CDR2: KGHDR and SFDVKD. V was cut by 2 bases and J by 8 bases, with 16 bases left in between. CDR3 in amino acids: CATSDSGDRFFTQYF. CDR3 DNA sequence: TGTGCCACCAGTGATTCGGGGGACCGATTTTTTACGCAGTATTTT.

The chain recombines TRBV20-1 with TRBJ2-3; D is ambiguous. The CDR3 runs 14 residues. Trimming shortened V by 0 bases and J by 4 bases, and 11 bases separated the two germline ends. The germline CDR1 and CDR2 sequences are DFQATT and SNEGSKA (reference sequence). The CDR3 region is CSARDGETSDTQYF. For the CDR3, the DNA is TGCAGTGCTAGAGATGGCGAGACTTCAGATACGCAGTATTTT.

This clonotype was seen only a few times. This rearrangement joins TRBV20-1 to TRBJ1-2, with a weak D call TRBD1 (6 bases). This CDR3 is 15 amino acids long. Deletions cut 1 base from V and 0 bases from J, with 12 bases between. Germline V gene data show CDR1 as DFQATT and CDR2 as SNEGSKA (reference sequence). CDR3 coding DNA: TGCAGTGCTAGAGTGGGGACACATACTAACTATGGCTACACCTTC. This encodes CSARVGTHTNYGYTF.

The chain carries TRBV20-1 and TRBJ2-1; 9 bases are a match to TRBD2. Germline CDR1 reads DFQATT; CDR2 reads SNEGSKA (reference sequence). Trimming removed 6 bases from V and 7 bases from J; junction bases left unmatched: 13. This CDR3 has 15 residues. CDR3 protein: CSATSLAGAKNEQFF. The CDR3 DNA reads TGCAGTGCCACTTCCTTAGCGGGAGCCAAAAATGAGCAGTTCTTC.

V and J are TRBV29-1 and TRBJ2-1; tentative D call: TRBD1 (6 bases). Germline lookup yields CDR1 SQVTM and CDR2 ANQGSEA. V was pared by 4 bases and J by 7 bases, with 11 bases between. This CDR3 comprises 12 residues. The CDR3 nucleotides read TGCAGCGTTGCACAGGGCCAAAATGAGCAGTTCTTC. Its translation is CSVAQGQNEQFF.

This clonotype was observed at least ten times. The chain carries TRBV12-3 or TRBV12-4 and TRBJ2-7, with D possibly matching TRBD2 (5 bases). The CDR3 spans 14 residues. Trimming removed 3 bases at V and 4 bases at J, with 13 bases between. The CDR3 nucleotides are TGTGCCAGCAGTTTGAACGGAGGCCGGTACGAGCAGTACTTC. Protein sequence: CASSLNGGRYEQYF.

There are many counts of this clonotype. The genes are TRBV29-1 and TRBJ1-2; 11 nucleotides agree with TRBD1. CDR3 length: 16 residues. From germline, CDR1 is SQVTM and CDR2 ANQGSEA. With 7 bases clipped from V and 3 bases from J, the junction kept 13 bases outside the gene matches. DNA of the CDR3: TGCAGCGCCTGGGACAGGGGGAAAGGACTAGACTATGGCTACACCTTC. It yields the protein CSAWDRGKGLDYGYTF.

The chain joins TRBV20-1 to TRBJ2-1, with D unclear. The CDR3 contains 12 residues. CDR1 is DFQATT and CDR2 is SNEGSKA in the germline V gene (reference sequence). V was clipped by 0 bases and J by 3 bases, with 3 bases between them. CDR3 bases: TGCAGTGCTAGAGAGTACTACAATGAGCAGTTCTTC. It translates to CSAREYYNEQFF.

The chain has TRBV29-1 and TRBJ1-1, with D possibly TRBD1 on 5 matching bases. V was pared by 7 bases and J by 2 bases, with 11 bases between. The CDR3 runs 12 residues. The germline V gene encodes CDR1 SQVTM and CDR2 ANQGSEA. In nucleotides, the CDR3 is TGCAGCGGAATAGGGGATAACACTGAAGCTTTCTTT. It yields the protein CSGIGDNTEAFF.

In this sample, this clonotype turned up many times. The chain couples TRBV9 to TRBJ1-4; D is unclear. Germline CDR1 is SGDLS and CDR2 is YYNGEE. The CDR3 covers 12 residues. V lost 3 bases and J 8 bases, leaving 8 bases between the germline ends. Here the CDR3 DNA reads TGTGCCAGCAGCGCCGCCGGGGAAAAACTGTTTTTT. Amino acid sequence: CASSAAGEKLFF.

This clonotype came up a few times. V usage is TRBV5-4 and J usage is TRBJ2-1; 9 bases match TRBD2. There are 16 residues in the CDR3. The junction had 7 bases not matched to a gene; V was cut back by 5 bases and J by 1 base. In germline, CDR1 is SGHNT, CDR2 YYREEE (reference sequence). CDR3 protein: CASSKGTSRSYNEQFF. CDR3 sequence (DNA): TGTGCCAGCAGTAAGGGGACTAGCCGTTCCTACAATGAGCAGTTCTTC.

This clonotype was detected a few times. The V gene is TRBV24-1, the J gene TRBJ2-7; 10 bases are shared with TRBD2. Germline V gene lookup returns CDR1 KGHDR and CDR2 SFDVKD. This CDR3 comprises 16 residues. Losses at the gene ends were 3 bases for V and 0 bases for J; bases not matched to a gene: 4. The CDR3 DNA reads TGTGCCACCAGTGATAGATCTAGCGGGAGCTCCTACGAGCAGTACTTC. It codes for CATSDRSSGSSYEQYF.

This clonotype has only a few counts. CDR3: CSAVGTGASGANVLTF. The CDR3 bases are TGCAGTGCGGTCGGGACAGGAGCCTCTGGGGCCAACGTCCTGACTTTC. V is TRBV20-1 and J is TRBJ2-6, with 8 nucleotides matching TRBD1. Germline V CDR1 and CDR2: DFQATT, SNEGSKA (reference sequence). J lost 0 bases, V lost 6 bases, and 7 bases had no gene match. This CDR3 is 16 amino acids long.

This clonotype was seen a handful of times. This chain connects TRBV7-2 to TRBJ1-2; 7 nucleotides agree with TRBD1. Trimming at V came to 6 bases and at J to 4 bases, leaving 11 bases not matched to a gene. The CDR3 runs to 15 residues. Germline CDR1 reads SGHTA; CDR2 reads FQGNSA. DNA for the CDR3: TGTGCCAGCAGAGTCCCCGGGACAGCCATCTATGGCTACACCTTC. This encodes CASRVPGTAIYGYTF.

In this sample, this clonotype turned up many times. The chain couples TRBV20-1 to TRBJ1-1, with D uncertain. CDR3 length: 13 amino acids. Germline lookup yields CDR1 DFQATT and CDR2 SNEGSKA (reference sequence). Trimming took 5 bases from V and 5 from J, leaving 15 bases between them. The CDR3 protein is CSAYTPMGTEAFF. The CDR3 coding sequence is TGCAGTGCTTATACACCTATGGGGACTGAAGCTTTCTTT.

This clonotype has a handful of counts. The chain links TRBV5-1 to TRBJ1-6, with no clear D. Trimming pared 0 bases from V and 8 bases from J, leaving 9 bases between. The CDR3 has 14 amino acids. Germline V gene data show CDR1 as SGHRS and CDR2 as YFSETQ. CDR3 residues: CASSLGDKDSPLHF. In nucleotides, the CDR3 is TGCGCCAGCAGCTTGGGGGATAAGGATTCACCCCTCCACTTT.

The chain recombines TRBV20-1 with TRBJ2-1; D is unresolved. The CDR3 is 14 amino acids. With 1 base removed from V and 2 bases from J, the gap between germline ends came to 9 bases. Germline loops: CDR1 DFQATT, CDR2 SNEGSKA (reference sequence). CDR3 sequence reads: CSARVIGPYNEQFF. The CDR3 DNA follows: TGCAGTGCTAGAGTTATAGGGCCCTACAATGAGCAGTTCTTC.

This clonotype has more than one count but fewer than ten. The J gene is TRBJ2-5, the V gene TRBV5-6, with TRBD1 as a possible D gene (5 bases). Germline assignment: CDR1 SGHDT and CDR2 YYEEEE. This CDR3 region has 14 residues. The V end lost 0 bases, the J end lost 7 bases, and 13 bases lay between the germline ends. CDR3: CASSLVGAQGTQYF. In DNA form, the CDR3 reads TGTGCCAGCAGCTTGGTTGGTGCCCAGGGGACCCAGTACTTC.

V usage is TRBV20-1 and J usage is TRBJ2-7; tentatively, D is TRBD2 (5 bases). Germline V gene lookup returns CDR1 DFQATT and CDR2 SNEGSKA (reference sequence). CDR3 length: 12 amino acids. V was cut by 3 bases and J by 5 bases, with 11 bases left in between. The CDR3 here is CSASPGVDEQYF. The CDR3 bases are TGCAGTGCTAGTCCCGGGGTCGACGAGCAGTACTTC.

V gene TRBV20-1 combines with J gene TRBJ2-5; D is unresolved. The CDR3 runs to 13 residues. Trimming left V 0 bases short and J 2 bases short, with 7 bases between. Germline V gene data show CDR1 as DFQATT and CDR2 as SNEGSKA (reference sequence). The CDR3, as DNA: TGCAGTGCTAGAGACGCTGGGCAAGAGACCCAGTACTTC. Protein: CSARDAGQETQYF.

At least ten counts were recorded for this clonotype. The rearrangement links TRBV7-9 to TRBJ2-7, with D perhaps matching TRBD1 (7 bases). CDR1 and CDR2 from the germline V gene are SEHNR and FQNEAQ (reference sequence). The CDR3 contains 15 residues. V lost 5 bases and J lost 5, with 19 bases in between. CDR3 nucleotide sequence: TGTGCCAGCAGCACGACAGGGTTGGGACTCCACGAGCAGTACGTC. Encoded protein: CASSTTGLGLHEQYV.

This clonotype was observed many times. The chain employs TRBV12-3 or TRBV12-4 and TRBJ2-1; 11 nucleotides match TRBD2. The CDR3 covers 16 residues. V gave up 4 bases and J gave up 6 bases; unmatched junction bases: 8. The CDR3 reads CASSSQGSGRGNEQFF. The CDR3 coding sequence is TGTGCCAGCAGTTCCCAGGGTAGCGGGAGGGGCAATGAGCAGTTCTTC.